This T cell receptor beta chain was captured by sequencing in a study of T cell repertoires in aging, cancer and after chemotherapy. The CDR3 is made up of 15 amino acids. The ends were cut back, 5 bases at V and 4 bases at J, with 19 bases in the middle. The germline V gene encodes CDR1 DFQATT and CDR2 SNEGSKA (reference sequence). The template was genomic DNA from peripheral blood, not RNA. Rearranged V-D-J TRB sequences were amplified with a mixed TRB-A/B primer pool. TCRdb re-called the multiplex PCR reads through MiXCR, storing one row per CDR3 protein. The sample lists around 13,000 distinct CDR3 sequences, roughly a quarter occurring once.

The receptor was derived from a human donor with a blood cancer. The chain links TRBV20-1 to TRBJ2-3; D is possibly TRBD2 (6 bases). What was sequenced was blood. The CDR3 here is CSAQVGRSGADTQYF. The CDR3 bases are TGCAGTGCTCAAGTCGGACGTAGCGGAGCAGATACGCAGTATTTT.